This T cell receptor beta chain was captured in a study of shared clonotypes between healthy human individuals. With 5 bases removed from V and 10 bases from J, the gap between germline ends came to 9 bases. The CDR3 runs 11 residues. The germline V gene has CDR1 SEHNR and CDR2 FQNEAQ (reference sequence). To note about this clone: Its matching antigen is unknown.

Findings and limits, study-wide: Specimens sampled were limited to blood, with tissue repertoires likely differing.

Sequencing used immunoSEQ multiplex PCR; TCRdb keeps in-frame clones, though not all of them. Among roughly 2.4 million clones listed, approximately 96% were seen once. Partitioning of CD4+ cells yielded a CD45RA+ naive subset and a CD45RA-negative memory subset. The sample was naive CD4+ T cells sorted from blood. Documented subset: CD45RA+ positively selected. This chain connects TRBV7-9 to TRBJ2-1, with a tentative D call TRBD1 (7 bases). This TCR was sampled from a man younger than 35 in good health. CDR3 DNA: TGTGCCAGCAGCCAGGGGGGAGAGCAGTTCTTC. Amino acid sequence: CASSQGGEQFF.